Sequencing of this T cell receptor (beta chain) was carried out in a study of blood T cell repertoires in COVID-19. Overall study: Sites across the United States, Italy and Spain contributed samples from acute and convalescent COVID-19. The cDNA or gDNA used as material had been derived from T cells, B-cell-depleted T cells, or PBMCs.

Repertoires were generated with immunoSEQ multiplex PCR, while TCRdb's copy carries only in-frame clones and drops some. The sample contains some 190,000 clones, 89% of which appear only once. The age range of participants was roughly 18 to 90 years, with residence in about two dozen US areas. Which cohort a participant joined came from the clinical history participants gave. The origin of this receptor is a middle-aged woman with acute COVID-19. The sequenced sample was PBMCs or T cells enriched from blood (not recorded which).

CDR3: CASTFSYSSHTQYF. DNA for the CDR3: TGTGCCAGCACCTTTAGCTACTCCTCCCATACGCAGTATTTT. V gene TRBV28 combines with J gene TRBJ2-3; D call uncertain. This CDR3 is built from 14 residues. Trimming removed 7 bases from V and 7 bases from J, with 18 bases in between. Germline V gives CDR1 MDHEN, CDR2 SYDVKM.